Listed below are T cell receptor beta chains from one sample, sequenced in a study of blood T cells in healthy people across ages. TCRdb recomputed calls from the 5' RACE reads with MiXCR, one row per CDR3 protein. The sample holds some 780,000 distinct CDR3 sequences, about 56% seen once. Specimen: blood. The receptor source for this set is a man in his forties in good health. Each CDR3 is given without its conserved first and last residue. Clone sizes are given selectively: once, few, many, or a class where the clone is expanded.

size,V,J,CDR3
NA,TRBV20-1,TRBJ2-3,TPGLAGGTDTQY
NA,TRBV20-1,TRBJ2-1,SASGRGSYNEQF
few,TRBV7-2,TRBJ1-2,ASSLGQTDYGYT
NA,TRBV10-3,NA,AITTDGETQY
NA,TRBV28,TRBJ1-6,ASRVIYNSPLH
NA,TRBV15,TRBJ2-5,AASSPGTGDETQY
NA,TRBV7-2,TRBJ1-3,ASSLGSGNTIY
few,TRBV7-2,TRBJ1-2,ASSPRTGLLIGYT
NA,TRBV18,TRBJ2-3,ASSADSRFVPDTQY
few,TRBV29-1,NA,SGAGTSDEQY
NA,TRBV9,TRBJ1-2,ASSYGTQQSYGYT
NA,TRBV20-1,TRBJ2-3,SARPQPGTSGDSTDTQY
NA,TRBV7-2,TRBJ2-6,ASSWAGAGANVLT
few,TRBV28,TRBJ2-3,ASSGGQGTDTQY
once,TRBV5-1,TRBJ1-1,ASSRRNYTQGKVNTEAF
NA,TRBV20-1,TRBJ1-4,SAGGAREKLF
NA,TRBV15,NA,ATSRDLGVYEQY
NA,TRBV27,TRBJ2-7,ASILRAGSPYEQY
NA,TRBV20-1,TRBJ2-1,SGTSPAGHYNEQF
few,TRBV29-1,TRBJ2-1,SVEGLAGGDEQF
few,TRBV15,TRBJ1-5,ATSKGTTRFQPQH
NA,TRBV6-2/TRBV6-3,TRBJ1-4,ASNEDITNEKLF
NA,TRBV6-5,TRBJ2-5,ASRGIFRGLETQY
NA,TRBV15,TRBJ2-2,ATSGQGDPGELF
few,TRBV6-5,TRBJ2-7,ASSKDLAGYEQY
once,TRBV28,TRBJ2-3,ASSPPARLSTDAQY
NA,TRBV6-2/TRBV6-3,NA,ASSSDTAYEQY
NA,TRBV20-1,TRBJ2-5,SASTQSETQY
NA,TRBV9,TRBJ1-5,ASSFGTPDSNQPQH
NA,TRBV28,TRBJ2-1,ATTPRGSYNEQF
NA,TRBV6-1,TRBJ2-5,ASSDVRGQGGETQY
NA,TRBV15,TRBJ2-5,ATSRVRETQY
NA,TRBV5-1,TRBJ2-6,ASSLDGTGFNVLT
few,TRBV5-1,TRBJ1-2,ASSTSPTGNYGYT
NA,TRBV11-3,TRBJ2-1,ASSLARLAGSGGAYNEQF
NA,TRBV20-1,TRBJ2-7,SAMDGGGPYEQY
NA,TRBV29-1,TRBJ2-1,SHASGAYNEQF
NA,TRBV9,TRBJ2-3,ASSLRTGGEATQY
NA,TRBV7-6,TRBJ2-3,ASSLNGPSTDTQY
NA,TRBV12-3/TRBV12-4,TRBJ2-5,ASSPSGTLETQY
NA,TRBV29-1,TRBJ2-5,SVEKGTQVETQY
NA,TRBV6-6,TRBJ2-1,ASSSGTSGSRRNEQF
few,TRBV9,NA,ASSPMDRVHEQY
NA,TRBV9,TRBJ2-3,ASSVEGGISTDTQY
few,TRBV27,TRBJ2-7,ASRTSPYEQY
NA,TRBV20-1,TRBJ2-1,SAQQSTYNEQF
NA,TRBV27,TRBJ2-2,ASSFRDRGYTGELF
NA,TRBV9,TRBJ2-3,ASSAGVRTDTQY
NA,TRBV28,TRBJ2-7,ASGISGTASYEQY
few,TRBV7-3,TRBJ2-1,ASSLDVGGSYNEQF
NA,TRBV20-1,TRBJ1-4,SARDRTGSSTNEKLF
NA,TRBV7-3,TRBJ2-1,ATALRQASYNEQF
NA,TRBV6-5,TRBJ2-1,ATLYNEQF